These 28 T cell receptor beta chains originate from one sample sequenced in a study of beta chain features in type 1 diabetes. The study, taken as a whole, reports: Shortening that was moderate but significant affected the TCRB CDR3s of Type 1 diabetes patients in all four CD4+ subsets.

cDNA synthesis used the whole RNA isolate, giving expressed TCRB sequences. Method: immunoSEQ multiplex PCR; TCRdb's copy keeps in-frame clones and lacks some. The sample records roughly 230,000 clones, about 11% being singletons. For these receptors, no antigen is known. Sequences were obtained from naive CD4+ T cells from blood. Source of these receptors: a man aged 25-40 years with type 1 diabetes.

The genes are TRBV6-1 and TRBJ1-2, with 8 bases identical to TRBD1. The trim removed 1 base at V and 3 bases at J, leaving 4 bases unmatched. Germline CDR1 reads MNHNS; CDR2 reads SASEGT. The CDR3 is 15 residues long. In nucleotides, the CDR3 is TGTGCCAGCAGTGAAGGCAGGGGGCTCGACTATGGCTACACCTTC. Translated: CASSEGRGLDYGYTF.

The V call is TRBV2, the J call TRBJ2-3; 7 nucleotides align to TRBD1. The CDR3 contains 16 residues. J gave up 0 bases and V 2 bases, and 5 bases lay outside the gene matches. CDR1 is SNHLY and CDR2 is FYNNEI in the germline V gene. Written as DNA, the CDR3 is TGTGCCAGCAGTGAATTAGCGACAGGGAGCACAGATACGCAGTATTTT. Translating gives CASSELATGSTDTQYF.

This clone was counted a few times. The chain joins TRBV29-1 to TRBJ2-1, with 10 bases identical to TRBD2. The germline gives CDR1 SQVTM, CDR2 ANQGSEA. V lost 7 bases to trimming and J lost 4 bases; unmatched junction nucleotides: 10. The CDR3 length is 15 residues. The CDR3 DNA reads as TGCAGCGGATATGGGATAGCGGGGGGTTACAATGAGCAGTTCTTC. It is translated as CSGYGIAGGYNEQFF.

Only a few counts were recorded for this clone. The CDR3 bases are TGTGCCAGCAGCGTAGATACCGGGATCCCCTACAATGAGCAGTTCTTC. Translation: CASSVDTGIPYNEQFF. The rearrangement joins TRBV9 to TRBJ2-1, with D maybe TRBD2 (5 bases). Germline-derived CDR1 and CDR2 are SGDLS and YYNGEE. Trimming took off 0 bases at V and 2 bases at J, with 12 bases between the two ends. The CDR3 length is 16 residues.

This clone was seen a few times. The rearrangement links TRBV18 to TRBJ1-4; 8 bases are shared with TRBD1. Trimming at V came to 6 bases and at J to 3 bases, leaving 9 bases not matched to a gene. Germline V gives CDR1 KGHSH, CDR2 LQKENI. This CDR3 spans 16 amino acids. The CDR3 DNA reads as TGTGCCAGCTCGCTATCGACAGGGGCGGCTAATGAAAAACTGTTTTTT. Protein product: CASSLSTGAANEKLFF. Full variable domain (remainder filled in from reference TRBV18 and TRBJ1-4): NAGVMQNPRHLVRRRGQEARLRCSPMKGHSHVYWYRQLPEEGLKFMVYLQKENIIDESGMPKERFSAEFPKEGPSILRIQQVVRGDSAAYFCASSLSTGAANEKLFFGSGTQLSVL.

This clone has just a few counts. The CDR3: CASSVAQAHNEQFF. Here the CDR3 DNA reads TGTGCCAGCAGCGTGGCACAGGCACACAATGAGCAGTTCTTC. V and J are TRBV9 and TRBJ2-1; TRBD1 is a possible D gene (5 bases). The CDR3 sequence is 14 residues long. The germline V gene encodes CDR1 SGDLS and CDR2 YYNGEE. Trimming removed 2 bases at V and 5 bases at J, with 11 bases between.

The V and J genes are TRBV7-9 and TRBJ2-1; D is unresolved. Trimming removed 7 bases at V and 10 bases at J, with 14 bases between. The length of the CDR3 is 12 residues. CDR1 and CDR2 from the germline V gene are SEHNR and FQNEAQ (reference sequence). This CDR3 is CASMRIGIEQFF. The CDR3 DNA sequence: TGTGCCAGCATGCGGATTGGAATCGAGCAGTTCTTC.

In its sample, this clone was seen a few times. The junction does not match germline at one end; this may be a read error. The chain has TRBV5-4 and TRBJ1-1; no clear D gene. Germline CDR1 is SGHNT and CDR2 is YYREEE (reference sequence). The CDR3 is made up of 12 amino acids. CDR3 sequence (DNA): TGTGCCAGCAGATACGGAGAGGGCGGCCCGGCTTTT. This codes for CASRYGEGGPAF.

This clone turned up a few times. This chain links TRBV5-6 with TRBJ1-4; D remains ambiguous. The germline V and J ends were trimmed by 0 bases and 5 bases, with 5 bases remaining between them. From germline, CDR1 is SGHDT and CDR2 YYEEEE. The CDR3 is made up of 13 amino acids. The chain's CDR3 is CASSLGVNEKLFF. The DNA of the CDR3 is TGTGCCAGCAGCTTGGGAGTAAATGAAAAACTGTTTTTT. Variable domain in full (rest from reference TRBV5-6 and TRBJ1-4): DAGVTQSPTHLIKTRGQQVTLRCSPKSGHDTVSWYQQALGQGPQFIFQYYEEEERQRGNFPDRFSGHQFPNYSSELNVNALLLGDSALYLCASSLGVNEKLFFGSGTQLSVL.

This clone was seen only a few times. The rearrangement uses TRBV18 and TRBJ2-7, with D maybe TRBD1 (6 bases). The V and J ends lost 6 bases and 2 bases respectively, with 26 bases between them. The CDR3 sequence is 18 residues long. The germline gives CDR1 KGHSH, CDR2 LQKENI. The CDR3 here is CASSTTPRAGAVTYEQYF. The CDR3 DNA reads TGTGCCAGCTCGACCACACCTCGGGCAGGGGCTGTAACCTACGAGCAGTACTTC.

The V gene is TRBV7-3, the J gene TRBJ2-7, with 9 bases identical to TRBD2. Per germline, CDR1 SGHTA and CDR2 FQGTGA. The CDR3 is 15 amino acids. V lost 5 bases to trimming and J lost 2 bases; unmatched junction nucleotides: 7. CDR3 loop: CASSTSSGKAYEQYF. DNA of the CDR3: TGTGCCAGCAGCACATCTAGCGGGAAAGCCTACGAGCAGTACTTC.

V and J are TRBV4-1 and TRBJ2-1, with D possibly being TRBD2 (5 bases). Germline CDR1 is MGHRA and CDR2 is YSYEKL. Trimming took off 8 bases at V and 6 bases at J, with 20 bases between the two ends. The CDR3 runs to 15 residues. This chain's CDR3 is CASRGGVSEANEQFF. The CDR3, as DNA: TGCGCCAGCCGCGGTGGGGTGTCGGAGGCCAATGAGCAGTTCTTC.

V is TRBV4-3 and J is TRBJ2-5; the D gene is possibly TRBD2 (6 bases). The J call may be wrong; the DNA end is better matched by TRBJ2-7. The CDR3 is 15 residues long. CDR1 is LGHNA and CDR2 is YSLEER in the germline V gene. The CDR3 protein is CASSQHGTGLREQYF. The CDR3 DNA reads TGCGCCAGCAGCCAACACGGGACTGGGCTACGCGAGCAGTACTTC.

J is TRBJ2-5 and V is TRBV4-2, with 8 bases lining up with TRBD1. The V segment lost 1 base and the J segment 5 bases; nucleotides outside the gene matches: 3. The CDR3 totals 14 residues. CDR1 and CDR2 from the germline V gene are LGHNA and YNFKEQ. The chain's CDR3 is CASSQGQGYETQYF. Here the CDR3 DNA reads TGTGCCAGCAGCCAAGGACAGGGGTATGAGACCCAGTACTTC.

CDR3 sequence: CAATVTGGTDTQYF. The CDR3 DNA sequence: TGTGCCGCCACGGTAACGGGTGGCACAGATACGCAGTATTTT. The J gene is TRBJ2-3, the V gene TRBV10-3; D is unresolved. CDR1 and CDR2 from the germline V gene are ENHRY and SYGVKD. CDR3 length: 14 residues. Trimming took 11 bases from V and 1 from J, leaving 16 bases between them.

The chain couples TRBV6-1 to TRBJ2-7; D may be TRBD2 (5 bases). The CDR3 sequence is 12 residues long. The germline V gene encodes CDR1 MNHNS and CDR2 SASEGT. Trimming shortened V by 6 bases and J by 4 bases, and 10 bases separated the two germline ends. CDR3 nucleotide sequence: TGTGCCAGCAGGGAGGCGCGGTACGAGCAGTACTTC. The encoded protein is CASREARYEQYF.

This clone occurred a few times. The V call is TRBV4-3, the J call TRBJ2-1, with TRBD2 matching over 12 bases. Germline V gives CDR1 LGHNA, CDR2 YSLEER. V was pared by 0 bases and J by 4 bases, with 1 base of the junction left unmatched. This CDR3 is 16 amino acids long. The CDR3 loop is CASSQDLAGGYNEQFF. Written as DNA, the CDR3 is TGCGCCAGCAGCCAAGATCTAGCGGGGGGGTACAATGAGCAGTTCTTC.

V usage is TRBV7-8 and J usage is TRBJ1-1; no firm D call. Germline loops: CDR1 SGHVS, CDR2 FQNEAQ. V was cut by 7 bases and J by 5 bases, with 14 bases left in between. There are 13 residues in the CDR3. CDR3 loop: CASNVRFDTEAFF. The CDR3 coding sequence is TGTGCCAGCAACGTCAGGTTCGATACTGAAGCTTTCTTT.

The V call is TRBV20-1, the J call TRBJ2-7; D is undetermined. The CDR3 has 11 amino acids. Germline values: CDR1 DFQATT, CDR2 SNEGSKA (reference sequence). V dropped 0 bases and J dropped 10 bases, with 10 bases sitting between them. The CDR3, as DNA: TGCAGTGCTAGAGATCGCAACTTTCAGTACTTC. It yields the protein CSARDRNFQYF.

This clone was seen a few times. V gene TRBV2 combines with J gene TRBJ1-2, with D unresolved. The V and J ends lost 6 bases and 0 bases respectively, with 5 bases between them. Germline V CDR1 and CDR2: SNHLY, FYNNEI. The CDR3 has 12 amino acids. The CDR3 loop reads CASSLSNYGYTF. CDR3 coding DNA: TGTGCCAGCAGCCTTTCTAACTATGGCTACACCTTC.

This clone was picked up a small number of times. V and J are TRBV29-1 and TRBJ2-3; D is perhaps TRBD2 (5 bases). The V and J ends lost 3 bases and 0 bases respectively, with 16 bases between them. Germline assignment: CDR1 SQVTM and CDR2 ANQGSEA. This CDR3 region has 16 residues. CDR3 region: CSVEGGPRSSTDTQYF. The CDR3 DNA reads TGCAGCGTTGAGGGCGGGCCCAGGTCTAGCACAGATACGCAGTATTTT.

This clone was found a few times. The gene calls are TRBV30 and TRBJ2-1; a weak D match, TRBD2 (6 bases). This CDR3 comprises 16 residues. Germline V gives CDR1 GTSNPN, CDR2 SVGIG (reference sequence). Trimming took 1 base from V and 3 from J, leaving 16 bases between them. Written as DNA, the CDR3 is TGTGCCTGGAGTGCCCCAGGTGGGGGGTTCTACAATGAGCAGTTCTTC. Protein sequence: CAWSAPGGGFYNEQFF.

The CDR3 loop reads CASIGLAGETQYF. As DNA, the CDR3 is TGTGCCAGCATCGGACTAGCGGGGGAGACCCAGTACTTC. The rearrangement uses TRBV2 and TRBJ2-5, with 12 bases matching TRBD2. The germline CDR1 and CDR2 sequences are SNHLY and FYNNEI. The CDR3 contains 13 residues. V dropped 7 bases and J dropped 5; count of bases not matched to a gene: 2.

This clone was picked up a small number of times. J is TRBJ2-5 and V is TRBV9, with 9 positions matching TRBD2. The CDR3 sequence is 15 residues long. Germline CDR1 and CDR2: SGDLS and YYNGEE. The junction had 3 bases not matched to a gene; V was cut back by 0 bases and J by 3 bases. This CDR3 is CASSVEASGEETQYF. Written as DNA, the CDR3 is TGTGCCAGCAGCGTAGAGGCTAGCGGGGAAGAGACCCAGTACTTC.

Here the CDR3 DNA reads TGCAGCGTTGAAGTTGGGGGGGTATCCGGGGAGCTGTTTTTT. Translation gives CSVEVGGVSGELFF. This chain uses TRBV29-1 with TRBJ2-2, with TRBD2 identical over 7 bases. The CDR3 runs to 14 residues. The ends lost 1 base at V and 6 bases at J; junction bases unmatched: 5. The germline V gene has CDR1 SQVTM and CDR2 ANQGSEA.

The rearrangement uses TRBV7-9 and TRBJ1-3, with unresolved D. Per the germline V gene, CDR1 is SEHNR and CDR2 is FQNEAQ (reference sequence). The V end lost 4 bases, the J end lost 3 bases, and 4 bases lay between the germline ends. This CDR3 spans 12 amino acids. In nucleotides, the CDR3 is TGTGCCAGCAGCTCCGTTGGAAACACCATATATTTT. Amino acid sequence: CASSSVGNTIYF.

The rearrangement uses TRBV2 and TRBJ2-3; D unclear. CDR1 is SNHLY and CDR2 is FYNNEI in the germline V gene. The CDR3 has 13 amino acids. Trimming removed 9 bases at V and 2 bases at J, with 12 bases between. The CDR3 coding sequence is TGTGCCAGTGACCAGGCTTCCACAGATACGCAGTATTTT. It codes for CASDQASTDTQYF. Full variable domain (outside the CDR3, taken from reference TRBV2 and TRBJ2-3): EPEVTQTPSHQVTQMGQEVILRCVPISNHLYFYWYRQILGQKVEFLVSFYNNEISEKSEIFDDQFSVERPDGSNFTLKIRSTKLEDSAMYFCASDQASTDTQYFGPGTRLTVL.

This clone was detected a few times. V is TRBV7-9 and J is TRBJ1-1, with TRBD1 matching 8 bases. The CDR3 is 14 amino acids. CDR1 is SEHNR and CDR2 is FQNEAQ in the germline V gene (reference sequence). J was trimmed by 0 bases and V by 7 bases; bases with no gene match: 4. The CDR3 DNA reads as TGTGCCAGCACCGACAGGGGAATGAACACTGAAGCTTTCTTT. Residues: CASTDRGMNTEAFF. The whole variable domain, filled in from reference TRBV7-9 and TRBJ1-1, reads DTGVSQNPRHKITKRGQNVTFRCDPISEHNRLYWYRQTLGQGPEFLTYFQNEAQLEKSRLLSDRFSAERPKGSFSTLEIQRTEQGDSAMYLCASTDRGMNTEAFFGQGTRLTVV.